Following are 25 T cell receptor beta chains from one sample sequenced in a study of shared clonotypes between healthy human individuals. Repertoires were generated with immunoSEQ multiplex PCR, while TCRdb's copy carries only in-frame clones and drops some. The sample includes about 640,000 clones, approximately 79% of them seen just once. Sequencing used memory CD4+ T cells sorted from blood. Subset here: CD45RA-negative fraction. The receptors derive from a woman in her 30s in good health.

The sample holds a few counts of this clone. This chain joins TRBV7-8 and TRBJ2-3; 7 nucleotides align to TRBD2. With V trimmed by 6 bases and J by 4 bases, 10 bases remained unmatched. The CDR3 extends over 15 amino acids. Looked up from germline, CDR1 is SGHVS and CDR2 is FQNEAQ. CDR3: CASRTRAGVADTQYF. The CDR3 nucleotides read TGTGCCAGCAGGACCCGGGCGGGAGTGGCAGATACGCAGTATTTT.

This CDR3 is CASSEAGGVIPDTQYF. CDR3 nucleotides: TGTGCCAGCAGTGAGGCAGGGGGGGTTATCCCAGATACGCAGTATTTT. The V and J genes are TRBV6-1 and TRBJ2-3; D is possibly TRBD1 or TRBD2 (7 bases each). V was trimmed by 3 bases and J by 4 bases, leaving 17 bases between them. The CDR3 runs 16 residues. Germline V CDR1 and CDR2: MNHNS, SASEGT.

This clone was detected only a few times. This sequence joins TRBV11-1 and TRBJ2-7; a weak D match, TRBD1 (5 bases). The CDR3 is made up of 15 amino acids. The V end was cut by 6 bases, the J end by 2 bases, with 17 bases between. Germline CDR1 SGHAT, CDR2 FQDESV (reference sequence). The CDR3 spells CASSSRVVAPYEQYF. The CDR3 DNA follows: TGTGCCAGCAGTTCCAGGGTAGTCGCCCCCTACGAGCAGTACTTC.

This clone has a handful of counts. The chain carries TRBV5-1 and TRBJ2-1; 9 bases agree with TRBD1. CDR3 length equals 15 residues. V lost 0 bases to trimming and J lost 9 bases; unmatched junction nucleotides: 7. The germline V gene encodes CDR1 SGHRS and CDR2 YFSETQ. CDR3 in amino acids: CASSLGDRDAGEQFF. In nucleotides, the CDR3 is TGCGCCAGCAGCTTGGGGGACAGGGATGCTGGTGAGCAGTTCTTC.

The V call is TRBV2, the J call TRBJ2-1; TRBD2 matches at 9 bases. Per the germline V gene, CDR1 is SNHLY and CDR2 is FYNNEI. Trimming took 6 bases from V and 7 from J; bases not matched to a gene: 10. CDR3 length equals 15 residues. The CDR3: CASRQLAGGFNEQFF. The CDR3 DNA is TGTGCCAGCAGGCAACTCGCGGGAGGGTTTAATGAGCAGTTCTTC.

The chain combines TRBV10-1 with TRBJ2-5, with D unresolved. The CDR3 consists of 13 residues. Trimming left V 3 bases short and J 7 bases short, with 12 bases between. In germline, CDR1 is WNHNN, CDR2 SYGVQD (reference sequence). The CDR3 DNA reads as TGCGCCAGCAGTGACCGGACGCCGGGGACCCAGTACTTC. Its protein product is CASSDRTPGTQYF.

This chain joins TRBV5-6 and TRBJ2-1, with unresolved D. The CDR3 has 13 residues. The V gene lost 3 bases and the J gene lost 15 bases, with 19 bases spanning the gap. Germline V lookup: CDR1 SGHDT, CDR2 YYEEEE. This CDR3 is CASSSLRLREMFF. CDR3 DNA: TGTGCCAGCAGCTCATTGCGTCTACGTGAGATGTTCTTC.

This CDR3 is CASSEYTGPLARETQYF. CDR3 DNA sequence: TGTGCCAGCAGTGAATATACAGGGCCGCTAGCTCGGGAGACCCAGTACTTC. The V gene is TRBV25-1, the J gene TRBJ2-5; maybe TRBD1 (6 bases). The V gene's germline CDR1 is MGHDK and CDR2 SYGVNS. CDR3 size: 17 residues. With 0 bases removed from V and 5 bases from J, the gap between germline ends came to 19 bases.

This chain links TRBV13 with TRBJ2-1; no firm D call. Per germline, CDR1 PRHDT and CDR2 FYEKMQ (reference sequence). With 0 bases removed from V and 5 bases from J, the gap between germline ends came to 8 bases. The CDR3 length is 14 residues. The CDR3 loop is CASSLGGRNNEQFF. The CDR3 DNA is TGTGCCAGCAGCTTAGGCGGGCGGAACAATGAGCAGTTCTTC.

This chain uses TRBV6-6 with TRBJ1-1; D ambiguous. This CDR3 contains 15 residues. V lost 2 bases and J lost 0, with 10 bases in between. CDR1 is MNHNY and CDR2 is SVGAGI in the germline V gene (reference sequence). CDR3 bases: TGTGCCAGCAGTTACAGTGAGTACATGAACACTGAAGCTTTCTTT. Residues: CASSYSEYMNTEAFF.

This clone was observed a few times. The chain combines TRBV11-2 with TRBJ2-2, with D unresolved. V was cut by 1 base and J by 1 base, with 10 bases left in between. Germline CDR1 SGHAT, CDR2 FQNNGV. The CDR3 is 16 residues long. The DNA for the CDR3 is TGTGCCAGCAGCTTAGGTCTGGGCTTGAACACCGGGGAGCTGTTTTTT. It codes for CASSLGLGLNTGELFF.

The chain uses TRBV7-2 and TRBJ1-3; D possibly corresponds to TRBD1 (5 bases). Germline lookup yields CDR1 SGHTA and CDR2 FQGNSA. The CDR3 covers 15 residues. With 5 bases removed from V and 4 bases from J, the gap between germline ends came to 15 bases. CDR3 in DNA: TGTGCCAGCAGCCTCTGGCAGGGATCCGGAAACACCATATATTTT. It specifies CASSLWQGSGNTIYF.

Comments on this clone: A much larger clone lies a single base off, so this may be a read error. The CDR3 region has the DNA TGTGCCAGCAGCTCGACTAGCTACGAGCAGTACTTC. Translation: CASSSTSYEQYF. The chain recombines TRBV7-9 with TRBJ2-7; a possible D gene is TRBD2 (6 bases). The CDR3 contains 12 residues. CDR1 is SEHNR, CDR2 FQNEAQ, per germline (reference sequence). Trimming cost V 4 bases and J 3 bases, with 7 bases left between them.

The CDR3 DNA is TGCAGCGCAGGGGACCCGGGCCAAGGGTATGGCTACACCTTC. It is translated as CSAGDPGQGYGYTF. This chain joins TRBV29-1 and TRBJ1-2, with D perhaps TRBD1 (6 bases). The V end lost 7 bases, the J end lost 5 bases, and 20 bases lay between the germline ends. Germline lookup yields CDR1 SQVTM and CDR2 ANQGSEA. CDR3 length equals 14 residues.

This chain joins TRBV28 and TRBJ2-1, with 14 bases identical to TRBD2. The germline V gene has CDR1 MDHEN and CDR2 SYDVKM. This CDR3 comprises 17 residues. The junction had 7 bases not matched to a gene; V was cut back by 5 bases and J by 4 bases. The DNA for the CDR3 is TGTGCCAGCAGTACCGGGACTAGCGGGAGTTCTTACAATGAGCAGTTCTTC. This translates into CASSTGTSGSSYNEQFF.

The V and J genes are TRBV28 and TRBJ2-2; TRBD1 matches at 9 bases. With V trimmed by 3 bases and J by 4 bases, 6 bases remained unmatched. Per the germline V gene, CDR1 is MDHEN and CDR2 is SYDVKM. The CDR3 sequence is 16 residues long. The CDR3 bases are TGTGCCAGCAGTTTGGGACAGGGCGGGCGCACCGGGGAGCTGTTTTTT. This gives the protein CASSLGQGGRTGELFF.

V usage is TRBV19 and J usage is TRBJ1-5; the match to TRBD1 covers 8 bases. This CDR3 has 13 residues. V shed 7 bases and J 7 bases; nucleotides not matched to a gene: 6. In germline, CDR1 is LNHDA, CDR2 SQIVND (reference sequence). CDR3 residues: CASNLDRDQPQHF. The DNA for the CDR3 is TGTGCCAGTAACCTGGACAGGGACCAGCCCCAGCATTTT. Full variable domain (rest looked up from reference TRBV19 and TRBJ1-5): DGGITQSPKYLFRKEGQNVTLSCEQNLNHDAMYWYRQDPGQGLRLIYYSQIVNDFQKGDIAEGYSVSREKKESFPLTVTSAQKNPTAFYLCASNLDRDQPQHFGDGTRLSIL.

Here the CDR3 reads CASRDSRVGEKLFF. CDR3 DNA: TGTGCCAGTAGGGACAGCCGCGTGGGTGAAAAACTGTTTTTT. J is TRBJ1-4 and V is TRBV28; 7 bases line up with TRBD1. The CDR3 is 14 residues long. V gave up 9 bases and J gave up 7 bases; unmatched junction bases: 11. Germline-derived CDR1 and CDR2 are MDHEN and SYDVKM.

This clone was picked up a small number of times. Other DNA sequences of this sample code for an identical CDR3. This chain connects TRBV27 to TRBJ2-5; 16 nucleotides align to TRBD2. V shed 6 bases and J 5 bases; nucleotides not matched to a gene: 6. Looked up from germline, CDR1 is MNHEY and CDR2 is SMNVEV (reference sequence). CDR3 length: 16 amino acids. This CDR3 reads CASRGLAGGPRETQYF. As DNA, the CDR3 is TGTGCCAGCAGGGGACTAGCGGGAGGGCCTCGGGAGACCCAGTACTTC.

This chain joins TRBV11-2 and TRBJ2-5, with D perhaps assigned TRBD1 or TRBD2 (5 bases each). V dropped 4 bases and J dropped 2 bases, with 11 bases sitting between them. This CDR3 is 14 amino acids long. Germline V gene sequence: CDR1 SGHAT, CDR2 FQNNGV. Here the CDR3 reads CASSSPGQQETQYF. CDR3 nucleotide sequence: TGTGCCAGCAGCTCCCCGGGGCAGCAAGAGACCCAGTACTTC.

This clone has only one observation. The V call is TRBV18, the J call TRBJ2-5; 8 bases line up with TRBD2. The J segment lost 5 bases and the V segment lost 3 bases, leaving 5 bases of the junction unmatched. Germline V gives CDR1 KGHSH, CDR2 LQKENI. The CDR3 contains 14 residues. CDR3: CASSPGTRGETQYF. The CDR3 DNA sequence: TGTGCCAGCTCACCCGGGACTAGAGGGGAGACCCAGTACTTC.

The rearrangement uses TRBV7-9 and TRBJ2-2; D not resolved. Germline loops: CDR1 SEHNR, CDR2 FQNEAQ (reference sequence). The CDR3 sequence is 16 residues long. V lost 4 bases, J lost 5 bases, and 17 bases lay in between. The CDR3 coding sequence is TGTGCCAGCAGCTCTCGACTGAACGGGCTAACCGGGGAGCTGTTTTTT. This codes for CASSSRLNGLTGELFF. The full variable domain, its missing parts supplied by reference TRBV7-9 and TRBJ2-2, is DTGVSQNPRHKITKRGQNVTFRCDPISEHNRLYWYRQTLGQGPEFLTYFQNEAQLEKSRLLSDRFSAERPKGSFSTLEIQRTEQGDSAMYLCASSSRLNGLTGELFFGEGSRLTVL.

In regard to this clone: Other nucleotide sequences from this sample produce the same CDR3. This chain links TRBV18 with TRBJ1-1, with D perhaps matching TRBD1 (5 bases). The CDR3 length is 12 residues. CDR1 is KGHSH and CDR2 is LQKENI in the germline V gene. With 2 bases removed from V and 8 bases from J, the gap between germline ends came to 9 bases. The DNA of the CDR3 is TGTGCCAGCTCACCAGATGGGGGGGAAGCTTTCTTT. It is translated as CASSPDGGEAFF.

The chain joins TRBV7-9 to TRBJ2-2, with TRBD2 identical over 9 bases. The germline gives CDR1 SEHNR, CDR2 FQNEAQ (reference sequence). Losses at the gene ends were 2 bases for V and 4 bases for J; bases not matched to a gene: 11. The CDR3 spans 18 residues. CDR3 in amino acids: CASSLKGLAGDGTGELFF. CDR3 bases: TGTGCCAGCAGCTTAAAAGGGTTAGCGGGAGATGGCACCGGGGAGCTGTTTTTT.

This chain links TRBV30 with TRBJ2-5; TRBD1 matches at 8 bases. Looked up from germline, CDR1 is GTSNPN and CDR2 is SVGIG (reference sequence). CDR3 size: 15 residues. V shed 0 bases and J 5 bases; nucleotides not matched to a gene: 8. DNA for the CDR3: TGTGCCTGGAGTGTACTCCAGGGGGCTCGGGAGACCCAGTACTTC. This encodes CAWSVLQGARETQYF. Full variable domain (rest looked up from reference TRBV30 and TRBJ2-5): SQTIHQWPATLVQPVGSPLSLECTVEGTSNPNLYWYRQAAGRGLQLLFYSVGIGQISSEVPQNLSASRPQDRQFILSSKKLLLSDSGFYLCAWSVLQGARETQYFGPGTRLLVL.